This record covers a single TCR beta chain. A much larger clone lies a single base off, so this may be a read error. Given the absence of the conserved phenylalanine or tryptophan at the CDR3 end, a read error is likely. The sample belongs to a study of neurological immune-mediated disorders. Time point denoted: technical triplicate 3. V shed 8 bases and J shed 4 bases, with 14 bases lying between them. The CDR3 totals 13 residues. From germline, CDR1 is SNHLY and CDR2 FYNNEI. TCRdb re-called the 5' RACE reads with MiXCR, one entry per CDR3 protein. The sample has about 42,000 distinct CDR3 sequences; 20% to 25% are singletons.

V is TRBV2 and J is TRBJ1-2; weak D call: TRBD1 (5 bases). The origin of this receptor is a man in his 60s with HTLV-1-associated myelopathy (HAM/TSP). The material sequenced was PBMCs. The CDR3: CASRRDVSYGYTS. The CDR3 DNA reads as TGTGCCAGCCGCAGGGATGTCAGCTATGGCTACACCTCC.